The rows below give T cell receptor beta chains drawn from one sample of a study of vaccination effects on CD4 cells after COVID-19. Data came from immunoSEQ multiplex PCR; TCRdb stores just in-frame clones and leaves some out. The table lists approximately 50,000 clones, just under 80% of them singletons. No antigen is known for these receptors. Sequencing used CD4+ T cells from PBMCs cultured with HCoV-OC43 spike peptides, obtained before COVID-19 vaccination. These receptors were collected from a human donor who received a COVID-19 vaccine. The CDR3 runs from the conserved cysteine through the conserved F or W. The order of the fields is D gene, clone size, V gene, J gene, CDR3 protein, CDR3 DNA. D genes are given only for firm matches. Clone size, where shown, is once, few, many, or a class for clones that have expanded.

d_call: NA; clone_size: few; v_call: TRBV7-2; j_call: TRBJ1-1; cdr3_aa: CASSRGGAFF; cdr3_nt: TGTGCCAGCAGCCGAGGGGGAGCTTTCTTT
d_call: TRBD1; clone_size: NA; v_call: TRBV27; j_call: TRBJ1-2; cdr3_aa: CASSLLAGGGGYTF; cdr3_nt: TGTGCCAGCAGTTTACTTGCAGGGGGAGGAGGCTACACCTTC
d_call: NA; clone_size: NA; v_call: TRBV30; j_call: TRBJ1-4; cdr3_aa: CAWTGAVNEKLFF; cdr3_nt: TGTGCCTGGACGGGCGCAGTAAATGAAAAACTGTTTTTT
d_call: NA; clone_size: NA; v_call: TRBV10-1; j_call: TRBJ2-1; cdr3_aa: CASSESTNEQFF; cdr3_nt: TGCGCCAGCAGTGAGTCGACCAATGAGCAGTTCTTC
d_call: TRBD1; clone_size: NA; v_call: TRBV18; j_call: TRBJ1-4; cdr3_aa: CASSPPGQGQTKLFF; cdr3_nt: TGTGCCAGCTCACCACCGGGACAGGGTCAGACAAAGCTGTTTTTT
d_call: NA; clone_size: NA; v_call: TRBV18; j_call: TRBJ2-1; cdr3_aa: CASSPKAPMGNEQFF; cdr3_nt: TGTGCCAGCTCACCAAAGGCACCCATGGGCAATGAGCAGTTCTTC
d_call: NA; clone_size: few; v_call: TRBV3-1/TRBV3-2; j_call: TRBJ2-3; cdr3_aa: CASSQPRTGNTDTQYF; cdr3_nt: TGTGCCAGCAGCCAACCTAGGACGGGCAACACAGATACGCAGTATTTT
d_call: TRBD2; clone_size: NA; v_call: TRBV5-1; j_call: TRBJ2-2; cdr3_aa: CASTIAKILAGGVNTGELFF; cdr3_nt: TGCGCCAGCACCATCGCCAAGATTCTAGCGGGGGGCGTGAACACCGGGGAGCTGTTTTTT
d_call: TRBD2; clone_size: NA; v_call: TRBV5-4; j_call: TRBJ2-5; cdr3_aa: CASSPVAGGQLETQYF; cdr3_nt: TGTGCCAGCAGCCCCGTAGCGGGGGGGCAATTGGAGACCCAGTACTTC
d_call: TRBD1; clone_size: NA; v_call: TRBV24-1; j_call: TRBJ2-3; cdr3_aa: CATSSTGVGTDTQYF; cdr3_nt: TGTGCCACCTCTAGTACAGGGGTGGGCACAGATACGCAGTATTTT
d_call: TRBD2; clone_size: NA; v_call: TRBV7-8; j_call: TRBJ2-5; cdr3_aa: CASSFLSGGETQYF; cdr3_nt: TGTGCCAGCAGCTTCCTTAGCGGGGGAGAGACCCAGTACTTC
d_call: TRBD1; clone_size: NA; v_call: TRBV6-5; j_call: TRBJ1-5; cdr3_aa: CASRTGEGQPQHF; cdr3_nt: TGTGCCAGCAGGACAGGGGAGGGTCAGCCCCAGCATTTT
d_call: NA; clone_size: NA; v_call: TRBV27; j_call: TRBJ1-1; cdr3_aa: CASSSRGALRNTEAFF; cdr3_nt: TGTGCCAGCAGTTCGAGGGGGGCACTAAGGAACACTGAAGCTTTCTTT
d_call: NA; clone_size: NA; v_call: TRBV29-1; j_call: TRBJ1-5; cdr3_aa: CSVEDKVGWPQHF; cdr3_nt: TGCAGCGTTGAAGATAAAGTAGGGTGGCCCCAGCATTTT
d_call: NA; clone_size: few; v_call: TRBV3-1/TRBV3-2; j_call: TRBJ1-6; cdr3_aa: CASSPDSSRSPLHF; cdr3_nt: TGTGCCAGCAGTCCGGACAGTTCTAGATCACCCCTCCACTTT
d_call: NA; clone_size: NA; v_call: TRBV6-6; j_call: TRBJ1-1; cdr3_aa: CASRFSMVDTEAFF; cdr3_nt: TGTGCCAGCAGATTCAGTATGGTGGACACTGAAGCTTTCTTT
d_call: TRBD2; clone_size: NA; v_call: TRBV19; j_call: TRBJ2-3; cdr3_aa: CASSITGTSYTQYF; cdr3_nt: TGTGCCAGTAGTATCACCGGGACTAGTTACACGCAGTATTTT
d_call: NA; clone_size: NA; v_call: TRBV6-6; j_call: TRBJ2-3; cdr3_aa: CASSYRLEDTQYF; cdr3_nt: TGTGCCAGCAGTTATCGGTTGGAGGATACGCAGTATTTT
d_call: TRBD1; clone_size: NA; v_call: TRBV7-6; j_call: TRBJ2-2; cdr3_aa: CASGATGANTGELFF; cdr3_nt: TGTGCCAGCGGGGCTACAGGGGCGAACACCGGGGAGCTGTTTTTT
d_call: NA; clone_size: NA; v_call: TRBV10-3; j_call: TRBJ2-3; cdr3_aa: CAIRSPAIDTQYF; cdr3_nt: TGTGCCATCAGGAGTCCCGCGATAGATACGCAGTATTTT
d_call: TRBD2; clone_size: NA; v_call: TRBV5-1; j_call: TRBJ2-3; cdr3_aa: CASSSSGGAYTPDTQYF; cdr3_nt: TGCGCCAGCAGTAGTAGCGGGGGGGCCTATACCCCAGATACGCAGTATTTT
d_call: NA; clone_size: NA; v_call: TRBV25-1; j_call: TRBJ2-3; cdr3_aa: CASSDGITDTQYF; cdr3_nt: TGTGCCAGCAGTGACGGGATCACAGATACGCAGTATTTT
d_call: TRBD1; clone_size: NA; v_call: TRBV24-1; j_call: TRBJ2-3; cdr3_aa: CATSDWAGTGVPDTQYF; cdr3_nt: TGTGCCACCAGTGATTGGGCCGGGACAGGGGTCCCAGATACGCAGTATTTT
d_call: NA; clone_size: NA; v_call: TRBV18; j_call: TRBJ2-1; cdr3_aa: CASSPRFDRNEQFF; cdr3_nt: TGTGCCAGCTCACCACGTTTTGATCGGAATGAGCAGTTCTTC
d_call: TRBD1; clone_size: NA; v_call: TRBV9; j_call: TRBJ1-3; cdr3_aa: CASSTSATGTGNTIYF; cdr3_nt: TGTGCCAGCAGCACCTCTGCGACAGGGACTGGAAACACCATATATTTT